The rows below give T cell receptor beta chains drawn from one sample of a study of beta chain features in type 1 diabetes. TCRdb keeps only in-frame clones here, not all; method: immunoSEQ multiplex PCR. The sample records 500,000 to 800,000 clones, around an eighth being singletons. Sequencing used naive CD4+ T cells from blood. These receptors were taken from a man aged 25-40 years with type 1 diabetes. CDR3s include the opening cysteine and the closing phenylalanine or tryptophan. D genes are given only for firm matches. Part of the rows lack a size; the others show once, few, many or a class for expanded clones.

clone_size	v_call	d_call	j_call	cdr3_nt	cdr3_aa
.	TRBV7-2	.	TRBJ1-5	TGTGCCAGCAGCTCAGCGAATAGCAATCAGCCCCAGCATTTT	CASSSANSNQPQHF
few	TRBV5-1	TRBD1	TRBJ2-5	TGCGCCAGCAGCTTGAGGACAGGGGGCAGTGAGACCCAGTACTTC	CASSLRTGGSETQYF
few	TRBV7-8	.	TRBJ2-2	TGTGCCAGCAGCCCGGGGCGTTGGCAGAAGAACACCGGGGAGCTGTTTTTT	CASSPGRWQKNTGELFF
.	TRBV14	.	TRBJ1-1	TGTGCCAGCAGCCAAGATTGGGTAGCTGGAAACACTGAAGCTTTCTTT	CASSQDWVAGNTEAFF
.	TRBV18	.	TRBJ2-3	TGTGCCAGCTCACCGAGGGCCGATACGCAGTATTTT	CASSPRADTQYF
.	TRBV7-9	TRBD2	TRBJ2-3	TGTGCCAGCAGCCCAGCTTGGACTAGCGGCCTCACAGATACGCAGTATTTT	CASSPAWTSGLTDTQYF
.	TRBV5-1	.	TRBJ2-1	TGCGCCAGCAGCTTGTACAGCAACAATGAGCAGTTCTTC	CASSLYSNNEQFF
.	TRBV5-1	.	TRBJ1-5	TGCGCCAGCAGCTTGGAGGGAACCCTCAATCAGCCCCAGCATTTT	CASSLEGTLNQPQHF
few	TRBV4-3	.	TRBJ1-1	TGCGCCAGCAGCCCGGAGGGGACCACCCGTCGAGGCACTGAAGCTTTCTTT	CASSPEGTTRRGTEAFF
few	TRBV7-3	.	TRBJ1-1	TGTGCCAGCAGCCGTGGAGGGGACACTGAAGCTTTCTTT	CASSRGGDTEAFF
.	TRBV21-1	.	TRBJ2-7	TGTGCCAGCAGCAAAGCGCTGAGGGACAGTTACTACTCCTACGAGCAGTACTTC	CASSKALRDSYYSYEQYF
.	TRBV19	.	TRBJ2-2	TGTGCCAGTAGGGACTATCGCCCTTCCTTTTCGAACACCGGGGAGCTGTTTTTT	CASRDYRPSFSNTGELFF
few	TRBV4-3	.	TRBJ1-2	TGCGCCAGCAGCCAAGTGTCGGGGGCGAACTATGGCTACACCTTC	CASSQVSGANYGYTF
.	TRBV7-6	TRBD1	TRBJ2-5	TGTGCCAGCAGCTTGACAGGGGAGGAGACCCAGTACTTC	CASSLTGEETQYF
few	TRBV9	.	TRBJ1-1	TGTGCCAGCAGCGTAGGGGACCCCAAAGAGGGGCGGGCTTTCTTT	CASSVGDPKEGRAFF
.	TRBV4-2	.	TRBJ1-2	TGTGCCAGCAGCCAACCGGACAGCCAGACTAAGGGTGGCTACACCTTC	CASSQPDSQTKGGYTF
few	TRBV5-1	TRBD2	TRBJ2-3	TGCGCCAGCAGCCACGGACTAGCGGGGGGTGTAGATACGCAGTATTTT	CASSHGLAGGVDTQYF
few	TRBV5-6	TRBD1	TRBJ2-7	TGTGCCAGCAGCTCTCCGGGACAGGGTCCCTACGAGCAGTACTTC	CASSSPGQGPYEQYF
few	TRBV4-3	.	TRBJ1-5	TGCGCCAGCAGCCAAGCCTCGGGGGGCCAAGGGTATCAGCCCCAGCATTTT	CASSQASGGQGYQPQHF
.	TRBV18	TRBD2	TRBJ2-7	TGTGCCAGCTCATCCCGAACTAGCGGATACGAGCAGTACTTC	CASSSRTSGYEQYF
few	TRBV7-2	.	TRBJ2-5	TGTGCCAGCAGCGGGGGGCTCCAAGAGACCCAGTACTTC	CASSGGLQETQYF
few	TRBV29-1	TRBD2	TRBJ2-5	TGCAGCGTACACCGACTAGCGGGGGGGCGAGAGACCCAGTACTTC	CSVHRLAGGRETQYF
once	TRBV7-7	TRBD1	TRBJ2-7	TGTGCCAGCAGCGTAGAGGGGGCTTCCGAGCAGTACTTC	CASSVEGASEQYF
.	TRBV13	.	TRBJ2-7	TGTGCCAGCAGCCCACGAGATCAGGGGAGATACGAGCAGTACTTC	CASSPRDQGRYEQYF
few	TRBV7-9	.	TRBJ1-1	TGTGCCAGCAGCTTCCAACAGGGATTGAACACTGAAGCTTTCTTT	CASSFQQGLNTEAFF
.	TRBV28	.	TRBJ2-1	TGTGCCAGCAGTTTATCGCAGGGCTCCAATGAGCAGTTCTTC	CASSLSQGSNEQFF
few	TRBV6-5	.	TRBJ2-7	TGTGCCACCCGAGGAGGGCTCGGACCCTACGAGCAGTACTTC	CATRGGLGPYEQYF
.	TRBV28	.	TRBJ2-4	TGTGCCAGCAGTTTAAGTAGACAGTCGGAGTACTTC	CASSLSRQSEYF
few	TRBV4-3	TRBD1	TRBJ2-1	TGCGCCAGCAGCCAAATGGGGCCGGGACAGGCCTCGCAGTTCTTC	CASSQMGPGQASQFF
.	TRBV5-1	TRBD2	TRBJ2-1	TGCGCCAGCAGCTTTGGCGGGACTAGCGGCTACAATGAGCAGTTCTTC	CASSFGGTSGYNEQFF
few	TRBV30	.	TRBJ1-3	TGTGCCTGGAGTGTATATGGAAACACCATATATTTT	CAWSVYGNTIYF
few	TRBV2	.	TRBJ1-6	TGTGCCAGCAGTGCACAGGGTAAGGGTAATTCACCCCTCCACTTT	CASSAQGKGNSPLHF
.	TRBV29-1	.	TRBJ1-2	TGCAGCGGATCCGAAGGTACCACCTATGGCTACACCTTC	CSGSEGTTYGYTF
.	TRBV2	.	TRBJ2-3	TGTGCCAGCAGTGAATGGGGACTGGAAGATACGCAGTATTTT	CASSEWGLEDTQYF
.	TRBV7-2	TRBD1	TRBJ1-2	TGTGCCAGCAGCTTAGCCCAGGGGGGATTTTCTGGCTACACCTTC	CASSLAQGGFSGYTF
.	TRBV13	TRBD1	TRBJ2-5	TGTGCCAGCAGCGCGAGGGACAGGGGTTCCGAGACCCAGTACTTC	CASSARDRGSETQYF
few	TRBV9	TRBD1	TRBJ2-7	TGTGCCAGCAGCGCGCGGACAGGGTTTAGCCACGAGCAGTACTTC	CASSARTGFSHEQYF
.	TRBV5-6	.	TRBJ2-1	TGTGCCAGCAGCTCGGGGGAAAACTACAATGAGCAGTTCTTC	CASSSGENYNEQFF
.	TRBV25-1	TRBD2	TRBJ2-3	TGTGCCAGCAGTATACTAGCGGGGGGGAGCACAGATACGCAGTATTTT	CASSILAGGSTDTQYF
few	TRBV28	.	TRBJ2-7	TGTGCCAGCAGTTTATCCGGATTCTCCTACGAGCAGTACTTC	CASSLSGFSYEQYF
few	TRBV5-1	.	TRBJ1-4	TGCGCCAGCAGCTGGGAAGCGGACAGCCAAAATGAAAAACTGTTTTTT	CASSWEADSQNEKLFF
.	TRBV2	.	TRBJ1-1	TGTGCCAGCAGCGGGACACCGAACACTGAAGCTTTCTTT	CASSGTPNTEAFF
.	TRBV4-3	.	TRBJ2-3	TGCGCCAGCAGCCAGCAGGGAACAGATACGCAGTATTTT	CASSQQGTDTQYF
few	TRBV5-1	TRBD1	TRBJ1-4	TGCGCCAGCAGCTCAGGGACAGGACGACATGAAAAACTGTTTTTT	CASSSGTGRHEKLFF
.	TRBV11-3	.	TRBJ1-2	TGTGCCAGCAGCCAAGGGGGGGGACCCAACTCCTATGGCTACACCTTC	CASSQGGGPNSYGYTF
.	TRBV6-1	.	TRBJ1-6	TGTGCCAGCAGTGAAGAAGGGGTCTATTCACCCCTCCACTTT	CASSEEGVYSPLHF